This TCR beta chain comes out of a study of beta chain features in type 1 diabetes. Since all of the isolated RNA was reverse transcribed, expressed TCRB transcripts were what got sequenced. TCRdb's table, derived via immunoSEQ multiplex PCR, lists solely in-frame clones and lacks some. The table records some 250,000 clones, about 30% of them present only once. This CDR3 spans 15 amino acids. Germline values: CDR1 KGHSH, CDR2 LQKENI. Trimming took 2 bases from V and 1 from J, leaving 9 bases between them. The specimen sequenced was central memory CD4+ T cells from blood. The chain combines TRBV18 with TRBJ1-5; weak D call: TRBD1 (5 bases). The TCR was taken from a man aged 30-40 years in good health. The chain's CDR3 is CASSPAGPSNQPQHF. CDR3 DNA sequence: TGTGCCAGCTCACCAGCGGGACCGAGCAATCAGCCCCAGCATTTT.